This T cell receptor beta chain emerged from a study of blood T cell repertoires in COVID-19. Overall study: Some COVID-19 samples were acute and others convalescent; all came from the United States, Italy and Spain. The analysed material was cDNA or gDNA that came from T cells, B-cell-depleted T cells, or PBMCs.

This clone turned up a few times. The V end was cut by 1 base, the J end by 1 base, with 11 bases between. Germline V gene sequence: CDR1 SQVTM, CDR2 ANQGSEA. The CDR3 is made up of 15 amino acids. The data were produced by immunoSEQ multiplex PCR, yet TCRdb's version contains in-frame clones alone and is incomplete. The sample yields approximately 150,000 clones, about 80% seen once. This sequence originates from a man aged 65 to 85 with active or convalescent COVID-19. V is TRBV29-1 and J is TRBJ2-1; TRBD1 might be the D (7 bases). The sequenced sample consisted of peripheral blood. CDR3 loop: CSVEGGTVSYNEQFF. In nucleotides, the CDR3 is TGCAGCGTTGAAGGCGGGACAGTATCCTACAATGAGCAGTTCTTC.